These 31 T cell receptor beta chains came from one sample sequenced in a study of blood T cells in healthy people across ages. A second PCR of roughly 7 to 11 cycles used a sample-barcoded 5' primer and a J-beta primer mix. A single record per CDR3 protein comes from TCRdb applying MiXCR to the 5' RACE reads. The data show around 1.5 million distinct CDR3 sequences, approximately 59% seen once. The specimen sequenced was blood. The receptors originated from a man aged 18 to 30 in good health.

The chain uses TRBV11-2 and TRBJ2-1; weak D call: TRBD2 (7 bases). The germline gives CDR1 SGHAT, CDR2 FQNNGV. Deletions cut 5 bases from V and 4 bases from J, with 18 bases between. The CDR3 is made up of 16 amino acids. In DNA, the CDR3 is TGTGCCAGCAGCCCAATCATGGGGGGGGCATACAATGAGCAGTTCTTC. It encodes CASSPIMGGAYNEQFF.

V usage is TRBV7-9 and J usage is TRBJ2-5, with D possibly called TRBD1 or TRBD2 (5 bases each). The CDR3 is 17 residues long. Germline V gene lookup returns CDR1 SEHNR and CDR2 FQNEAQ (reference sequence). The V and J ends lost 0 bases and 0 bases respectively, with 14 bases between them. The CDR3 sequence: CASSLAGTGLYQETQYF. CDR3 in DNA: TGTGCCAGCAGCTTAGCTGGGACGGGGTTGTACCAAGAGACCCAGTACTTC.

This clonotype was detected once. The CDR3 sequence: CASSHYRDEQFF. Here the CDR3 DNA reads TGTGCCAGCAGCCATTACAGGGATGAGCAGTTCTTC. The V gene is TRBV2, the J gene TRBJ2-1; the D gene is possibly TRBD1 (6 bases). Trimming shortened V by 6 bases and J by 8 bases, and 11 bases separated the two germline ends. Germline V gives CDR1 SNHLY, CDR2 FYNNEI. CDR3 length equals 12 residues.

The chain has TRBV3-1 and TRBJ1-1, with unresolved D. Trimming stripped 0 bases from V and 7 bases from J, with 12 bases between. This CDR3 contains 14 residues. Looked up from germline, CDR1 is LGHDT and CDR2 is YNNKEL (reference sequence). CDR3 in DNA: TGTGCCAGCAGCCAAGATAAGACGGCGGGTGAAGCTTTCTTT. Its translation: CASSQDKTAGEAFF.

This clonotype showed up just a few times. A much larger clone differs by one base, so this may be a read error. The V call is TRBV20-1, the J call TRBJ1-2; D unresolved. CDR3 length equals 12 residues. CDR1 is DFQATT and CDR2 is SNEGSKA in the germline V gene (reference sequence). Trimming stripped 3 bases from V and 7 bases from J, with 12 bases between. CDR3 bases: TGCAGTGCTAGGAACGGGCTTGGTGGCTACACCTTC. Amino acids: CSARNGLGGYTF.

CDR3 bases: TGTGCCAGTAGTGTTAGTGGTTGGGGGCGTGACACAGATACGCAGTATTTT. Its translation is CASSVSGWGRDTDTQYF. V is TRBV19 and J is TRBJ2-3, with a weak D call TRBD1 (6 bases). The CDR3 totals 17 residues. Trimming cost V 5 bases and J 2 bases, with 20 bases left between them. Germline assignment: CDR1 LNHDA and CDR2 SQIVND (reference sequence).

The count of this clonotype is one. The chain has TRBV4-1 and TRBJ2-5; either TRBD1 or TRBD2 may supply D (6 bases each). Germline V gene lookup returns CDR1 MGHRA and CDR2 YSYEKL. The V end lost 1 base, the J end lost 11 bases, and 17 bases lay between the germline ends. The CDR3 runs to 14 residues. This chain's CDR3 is CASSQGDTPGEQYF. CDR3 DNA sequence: TGCGCCAGCAGCCAAGGGGACACCCCGGGAGAGCAGTACTTC.

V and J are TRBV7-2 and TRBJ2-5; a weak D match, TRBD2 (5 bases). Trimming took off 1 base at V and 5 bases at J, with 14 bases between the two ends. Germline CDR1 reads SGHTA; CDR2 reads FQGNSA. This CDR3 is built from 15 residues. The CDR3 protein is CASSLGPSSFETQYF. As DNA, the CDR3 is TGTGCCAGCAGCTTAGGTCCTAGCAGCTTCGAGACCCAGTACTTC.

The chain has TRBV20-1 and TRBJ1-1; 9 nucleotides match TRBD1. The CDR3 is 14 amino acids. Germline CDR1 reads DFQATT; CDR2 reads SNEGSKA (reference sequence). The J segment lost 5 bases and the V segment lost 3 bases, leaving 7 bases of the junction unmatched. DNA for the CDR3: TGCAGTGCTAGGATGGGACAGGGAGGAACTGAAGCTTTCTTT. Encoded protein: CSARMGQGGTEAFF.

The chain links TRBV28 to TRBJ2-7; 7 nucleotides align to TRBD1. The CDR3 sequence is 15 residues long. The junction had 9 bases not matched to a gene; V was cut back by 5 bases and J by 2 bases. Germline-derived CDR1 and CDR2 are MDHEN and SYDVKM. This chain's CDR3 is CASSPTSGQPYEQYF. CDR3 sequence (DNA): TGTGCCAGCAGTCCCACTTCGGGACAGCCCTACGAGCAGTACTTC.

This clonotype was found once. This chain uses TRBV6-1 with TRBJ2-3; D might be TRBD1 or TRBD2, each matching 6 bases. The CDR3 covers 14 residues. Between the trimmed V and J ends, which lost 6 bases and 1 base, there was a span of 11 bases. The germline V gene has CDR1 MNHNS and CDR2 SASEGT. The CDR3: CASSRGTRTDTQYF. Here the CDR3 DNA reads TGTGCCAGCAGCCGGGGGACACGCACAGATACGCAGTATTTT.

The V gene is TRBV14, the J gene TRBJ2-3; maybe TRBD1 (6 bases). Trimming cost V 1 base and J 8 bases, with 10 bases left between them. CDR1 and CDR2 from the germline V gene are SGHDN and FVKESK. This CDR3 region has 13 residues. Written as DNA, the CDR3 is TGTGCCAGCAGCCAAGTCACAGGGCGTACGCAGTATTTT. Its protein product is CASSQVTGRTQYF.

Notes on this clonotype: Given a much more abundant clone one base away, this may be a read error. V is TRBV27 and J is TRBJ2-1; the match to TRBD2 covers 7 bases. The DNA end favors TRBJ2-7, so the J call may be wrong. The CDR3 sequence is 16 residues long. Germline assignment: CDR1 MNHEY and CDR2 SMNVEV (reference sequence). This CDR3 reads CASSSRLAGPYNEQYF. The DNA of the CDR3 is TGTGCCAGCAGTTCCCGACTAGCCGGGCCCTACAATGAGCAGTACTTC.

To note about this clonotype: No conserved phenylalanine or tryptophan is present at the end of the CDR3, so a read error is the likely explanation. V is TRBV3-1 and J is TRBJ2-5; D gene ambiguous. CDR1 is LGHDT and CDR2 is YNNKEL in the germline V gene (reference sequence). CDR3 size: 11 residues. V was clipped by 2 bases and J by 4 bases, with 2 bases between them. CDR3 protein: CASSQTETQYS. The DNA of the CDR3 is TGTGCCAGCAGCCAAACAGAGACCCAGTACTCC.

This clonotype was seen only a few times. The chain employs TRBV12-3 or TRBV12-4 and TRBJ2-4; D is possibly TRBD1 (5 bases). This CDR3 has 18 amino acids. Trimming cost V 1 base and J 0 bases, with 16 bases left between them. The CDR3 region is CASSLEWGMSLAKNIQYF. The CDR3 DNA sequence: TGTGCCAGCAGTTTAGAGTGGGGCATGTCCTTAGCCAAAAACATTCAGTACTTC.

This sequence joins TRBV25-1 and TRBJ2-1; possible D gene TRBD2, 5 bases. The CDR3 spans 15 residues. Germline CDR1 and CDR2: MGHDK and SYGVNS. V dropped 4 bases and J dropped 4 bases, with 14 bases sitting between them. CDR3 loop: CASSVPGVVYNEQFF. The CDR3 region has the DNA TGTGCCAGCAGTGTTCCCGGGGTTGTATACAATGAGCAGTTCTTC.

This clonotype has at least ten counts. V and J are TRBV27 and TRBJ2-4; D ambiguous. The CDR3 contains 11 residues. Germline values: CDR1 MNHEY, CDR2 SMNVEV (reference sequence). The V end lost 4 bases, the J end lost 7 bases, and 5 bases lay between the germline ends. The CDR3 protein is CASSSGNIQYF. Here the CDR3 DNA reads TGTGCCAGCAGTTCTGGGAACATTCAGTACTTC.

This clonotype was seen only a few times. The DNA of the CDR3 is TGCAGCGTTGATGAGACAGGGGCAACCGGGGAGCTGTTTTTT. It codes for CSVDETGATGELFF. The genes are TRBV29-1 and TRBJ2-2; TRBD1 matches 8 bases. In germline, CDR1 is SQVTM, CDR2 ANQGSEA. Trimming cost V 3 bases and J 5 bases; bases outside gene matches: 5. CDR3 length: 14 amino acids.

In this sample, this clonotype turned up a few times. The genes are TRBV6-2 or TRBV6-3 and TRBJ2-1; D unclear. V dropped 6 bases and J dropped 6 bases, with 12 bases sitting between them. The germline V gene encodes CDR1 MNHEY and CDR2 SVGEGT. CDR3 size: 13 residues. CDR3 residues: CASSRSSVNEQFF. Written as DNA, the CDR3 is TGTGCCAGCAGCCGTTCATCCGTCAATGAGCAGTTCTTC.

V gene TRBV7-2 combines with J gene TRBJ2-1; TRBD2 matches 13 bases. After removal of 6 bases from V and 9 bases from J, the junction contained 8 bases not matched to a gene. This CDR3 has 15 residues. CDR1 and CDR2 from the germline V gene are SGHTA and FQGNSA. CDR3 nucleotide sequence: TGTGCCAGCAGGGCACTAGCGGGAGGGCCCGGTGAGCAGTTCTTC. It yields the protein CASRALAGGPGEQFF.

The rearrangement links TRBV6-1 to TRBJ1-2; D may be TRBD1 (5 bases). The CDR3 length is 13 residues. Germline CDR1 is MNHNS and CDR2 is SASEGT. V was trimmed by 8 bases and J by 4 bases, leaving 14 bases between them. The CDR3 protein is CASQGGGSYGYTF. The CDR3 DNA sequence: TGTGCCAGCCAGGGCGGGGGGAGCTATGGCTACACCTTC.

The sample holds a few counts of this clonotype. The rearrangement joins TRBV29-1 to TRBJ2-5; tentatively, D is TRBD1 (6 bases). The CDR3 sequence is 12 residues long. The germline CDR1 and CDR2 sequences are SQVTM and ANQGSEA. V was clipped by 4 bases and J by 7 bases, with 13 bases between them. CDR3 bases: TGCAGCGTTGGGACAGTGACGGTGACCCAGTACTTC. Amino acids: CSVGTVTVTQYF.

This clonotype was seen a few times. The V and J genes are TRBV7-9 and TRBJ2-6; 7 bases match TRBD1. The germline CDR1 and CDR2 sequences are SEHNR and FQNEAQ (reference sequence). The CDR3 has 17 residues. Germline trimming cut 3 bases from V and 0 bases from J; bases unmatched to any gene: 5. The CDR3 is CASSFPDRVSGANVLTF. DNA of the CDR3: TGTGCCAGCAGCTTCCCAGACAGGGTCTCTGGGGCCAACGTCCTGACTTTC.

CDR3 residues: CATSGQGAKEGYTF. The CDR3 DNA follows: TGTGCCACCTCAGGACAGGGAGCTAAGGAGGGCTACACCTTC. The V and J genes are TRBV2 and TRBJ1-2, with TRBD1 identical over 8 bases. CDR1 is SNHLY, CDR2 FYNNEI, per germline. CDR3 length: 14 residues. V was pared by 10 bases and J by 8 bases, with 15 bases of the junction left unmatched.

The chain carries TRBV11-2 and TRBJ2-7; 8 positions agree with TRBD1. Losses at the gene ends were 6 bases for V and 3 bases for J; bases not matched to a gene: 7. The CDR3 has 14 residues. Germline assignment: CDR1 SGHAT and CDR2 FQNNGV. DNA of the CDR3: TGTGCCAGCAGGACAGGGGCCTTTGTCTACGAGCAGTACTTC. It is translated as CASRTGAFVYEQYF.

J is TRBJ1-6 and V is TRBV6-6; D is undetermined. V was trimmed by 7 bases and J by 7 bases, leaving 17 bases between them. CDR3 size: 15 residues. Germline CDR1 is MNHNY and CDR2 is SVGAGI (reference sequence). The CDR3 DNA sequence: TGTGCCAGCAAAGGAGCGGCGTCGGGAAATTCACCCCTCCACTTT. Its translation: CASKGAASGNSPLHF.

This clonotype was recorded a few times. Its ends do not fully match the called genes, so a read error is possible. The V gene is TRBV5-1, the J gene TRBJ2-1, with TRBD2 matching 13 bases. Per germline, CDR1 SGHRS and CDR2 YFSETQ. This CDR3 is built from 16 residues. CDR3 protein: CASSLGTSGTYNEQFF. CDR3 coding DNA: TGTGCCAGCAGTCTCGGGACTAGCGGGACCTACAATGAGCAGTTCTTC.

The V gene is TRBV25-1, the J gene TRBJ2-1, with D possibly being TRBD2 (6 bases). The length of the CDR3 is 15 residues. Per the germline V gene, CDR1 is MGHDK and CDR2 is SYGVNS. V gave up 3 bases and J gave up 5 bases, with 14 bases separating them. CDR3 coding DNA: TGTGCCAGCAGTGAGACCGGGACTCTCAACAATGAGCAGTTCTTC. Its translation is CASSETGTLNNEQFF.

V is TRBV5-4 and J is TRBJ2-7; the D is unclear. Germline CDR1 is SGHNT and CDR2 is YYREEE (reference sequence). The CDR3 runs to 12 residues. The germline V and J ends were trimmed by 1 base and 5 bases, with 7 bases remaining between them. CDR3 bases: TGTGCCAGCAGCTTGTCCCAGGACGAGCAGTACTTC. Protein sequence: CASSLSQDEQYF.

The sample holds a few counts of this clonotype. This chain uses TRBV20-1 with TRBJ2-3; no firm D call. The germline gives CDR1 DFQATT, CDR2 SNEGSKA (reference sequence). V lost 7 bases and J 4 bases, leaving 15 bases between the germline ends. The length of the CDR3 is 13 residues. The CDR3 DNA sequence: TGCAGTGTGCTGCCCGGCGGATCAGATACGCAGTATTTT. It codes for CSVLPGGSDTQYF.

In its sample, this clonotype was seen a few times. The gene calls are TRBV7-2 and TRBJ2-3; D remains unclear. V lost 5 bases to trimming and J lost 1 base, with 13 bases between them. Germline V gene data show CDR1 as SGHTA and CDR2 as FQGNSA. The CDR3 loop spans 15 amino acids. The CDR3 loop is CASSPVKGRTDTQYF. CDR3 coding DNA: TGTGCCAGCAGCCCCGTAAAGGGCCGCACAGATACGCAGTATTTT.